A single sample is the source of the 22 T cell receptor beta chains below, sequenced in a study of cytomegalovirus exposure and HLA in healthy donors. PCR primers comprised 60 Vbeta and 13 Jbeta primers. TCRdb's table, derived via immunoSEQ multiplex PCR, lists solely in-frame clones and lacks some. The sample records about 100,000 clones, 70% to 85% being singletons. Sequenced material: PBMCs. The receptors stem from a woman aged 40 to 50 in good health and CMV-seronegative.

The chain combines TRBV28 with TRBJ2-7, with 8 positions matching TRBD2. CDR1 is MDHEN and CDR2 is SYDVKM in the germline V gene. Trimming removed 6 bases from V and 0 bases from J; junction bases left unmatched: 4. This CDR3 spans 14 amino acids. The chain's CDR3 is CASSGLALSYEQYF. The CDR3 DNA is TGTGCCAGCAGCGGACTAGCACTCTCCTACGAGCAGTACTTC. Combining the CDR3 with reference TRBV28 and TRBJ2-7 gives the whole variable domain DVKVTQSSRYLVKRTGEKVFLECVQDMDHENMFWYRQDPGLGLRLIYFSYDVKMKEKGDIPEGYSVSREKKERFSLILESASTNQTSMYLCASSGLALSYEQYFGPGTRLTVT.

V usage is TRBV7-7 and J usage is TRBJ2-7, with D possibly being TRBD1 (5 bases). This CDR3 comprises 14 residues. Germline V gene sequence: CDR1 SSHAT, CDR2 FNYEAQ (reference sequence). Trimming pared 0 bases from V and 4 bases from J, leaving 10 bases between. CDR3 DNA: TGTGCCAGCAGCTTAGCGAGGACACCTTACGAGCAGTACTTC. Its translation: CASSLARTPYEQYF.

This chain connects TRBV7-2 to TRBJ1-2; weak D call: TRBD1 (5 bases). The CDR3 loop spans 13 amino acids. Germline V lookup: CDR1 SGHTA, CDR2 FQGNSA. The germline V and J ends were trimmed by 5 bases and 4 bases, with 11 bases remaining between them. The CDR3 sequence: CASSPTRGYGYTF. The CDR3 DNA sequence: TGTGCCAGCAGCCCCACAAGGGGCTATGGCTACACCTTC.

J is TRBJ2-5 and V is TRBV11-1; D is unclear. Germline loops: CDR1 SGHAT, CDR2 FQDESV (reference sequence). Trimming removed 4 bases from V and 2 bases from J, with 11 bases in between. This CDR3 spans 14 amino acids. CDR3 region: CASSSGLVQETQYF. CDR3 in DNA: TGTGCCAGCAGCTCCGGTCTGGTACAAGAGACCCAGTACTTC.

The chain carries TRBV19 and TRBJ2-7; TRBD1 agrees at 10 bases. The V and J ends lost 5 bases and 5 bases, in that order; junction bases with no gene match: 9. The CDR3 is 15 amino acids. Germline V gene data show CDR1 as LNHDA and CDR2 as SQIVND (reference sequence). This CDR3 reads CASSPTGQGRDEQYF. In DNA form, the CDR3 reads TGTGCCAGTAGTCCGACGGGACAGGGGCGCGACGAGCAGTACTTC.

This clone was seen a single time. The genes are TRBV5-6 and TRBJ1-5; possible D gene TRBD1, 5 bases. Trimming shortened V by 7 bases and J by 5 bases, and 16 bases separated the two germline ends. The germline gives CDR1 SGHDT, CDR2 YYEEEE. The CDR3 sequence is 14 residues long. CDR3 amino acids: CASSLRSRDQPQHF. In DNA form, the CDR3 reads TGTGCCAGCTCGTTGAGGTCCAGGGATCAGCCCCAGCATTTT.

This chain joins TRBV15 and TRBJ1-4; 7 bases line up with TRBD1. The CDR3 extends over 15 amino acids. Germline lookup yields CDR1 LNHNV and CDR2 YYDKDF (reference sequence). V shed 0 bases, J shed 5 bases, and the junction held 3 bases outside the gene matches. CDR3 amino acids: CATSREGRGNEKLFF. The DNA for the CDR3 is TGTGCCACCAGCAGAGAGGGCAGGGGGAATGAAAAACTGTTTTTT.

This clone was counted only a few times. V and J are TRBV5-1 and TRBJ1-2; 9 positions match TRBD1. CDR3 length equals 15 residues. From germline, CDR1 is SGHRS and CDR2 YFSETQ. V was pared by 2 bases and J by 3 bases, with 5 bases of the junction left unmatched. In nucleotides, the CDR3 is TGCGCCAGCAGCTTCACGACAGGGGGGGACTATGGCTACACCTTC. This translates into CASSFTTGGDYGYTF.

This clone was counted between two and nine times. The chain combines TRBV30 with TRBJ2-1; tentative D call: TRBD2 (6 bases). Looked up from germline, CDR1 is GTSNPN and CDR2 is SVGIG (reference sequence). The V gene lost 2 bases and the J gene lost 5 bases, with 22 bases spanning the gap. This CDR3 contains 17 residues. For the CDR3, the DNA is TGTGCCTGGAGTCCCCGTCGGGGCGATAGCGGCCACAATGAGCAGTTCTTC. Its protein product is CAWSPRRGDSGHNEQFF.

A word on this clone: Other DNA sequences in this specimen translate into the identical CDR3. The gene calls are TRBV25-1 and TRBJ2-1, with D possibly matching TRBD2 (5 bases). CDR3 length: 15 amino acids. Germline V gene data show CDR1 as MGHDK and CDR2 as SYGVNS. V was clipped by 2 bases and J by 6 bases, with 14 bases between them. The CDR3 loop is CASSEIGGVLNEQFF. For the CDR3, the DNA is TGTGCCAGCAGTGAAATAGGAGGCGTCCTCAATGAGCAGTTCTTC.

The chain is built from TRBV4-2 and TRBJ2-3, with 8 positions matching TRBD2. After removal of 0 bases from V and 3 bases from J, the junction contained 5 bases not matched to a gene. Germline assignment: CDR1 LGHNA and CDR2 YNFKEQ. CDR3 length: 16 amino acids. The CDR3 reads CASSQDPGTRTDTQYF. The DNA for the CDR3 is TGTGCCAGCAGCCAAGACCCCGGGACTAGAACAGATACGCAGTATTTT.

The chain links TRBV11-2 to TRBJ1-4; a weak D match, TRBD1 (6 bases). Between the trimmed V and J ends, which lost 5 bases and 0 bases, there was a span of 10 bases. The germline V gene has CDR1 SGHAT and CDR2 FQNNGV. This CDR3 region has 15 residues. The CDR3 here is CASSLPGATNEKLFF. The CDR3 nucleotides read TGTGCCAGCAGCCTGCCAGGGGCAACTAATGAAAAACTGTTTTTT. The whole variable domain, remainder taken from reference TRBV11-2 and TRBJ1-4, is EAGVAQSPRYKIIEKRQSVAFWCNPISGHATLYWYQQILGQGPKLLIQFQNNGVVDDSQLPKDRFSAERLKGVDSTLKIQPAKLEDSAVYLCASSLPGATNEKLFFGSGTQLSVL.

The chain carries TRBV5-4 and TRBJ2-5; 9 nucleotides agree with TRBD2. The germline V gene has CDR1 SGHNT and CDR2 YYREEE (reference sequence). This CDR3 spans 16 amino acids. The J segment lost 2 bases and the V segment lost 2 bases, leaving 7 bases of the junction unmatched. CDR3 in amino acids: CASSFRRGGTQETQYF. The CDR3 DNA follows: TGTGCCAGCAGCTTTAGGCGGGGGGGGACTCAAGAGACCCAGTACTTC.

This clone turned up a few times. This sequence joins TRBV28 and TRBJ2-3, with TRBD2 matching over 8 bases. V lost 4 bases and J lost 3; bases outside the gene matches: 9. This CDR3 spans 16 amino acids. Germline loops: CDR1 MDHEN, CDR2 SYDVKM. CDR3 bases: TGTGCCAGCAGTTCCTTGGGTGCGGGAGGTACAGATACGCAGTATTTT. It encodes CASSSLGAGGTDTQYF.

The chain joins TRBV6-5 to TRBJ2-4; TRBD2 matches 9 bases. Unmatched junction bases numbered 6, after V lost 2 bases and J lost 4 bases. The CDR3 has 16 residues. CDR1 and CDR2 from the germline V gene are MNHEY and SVGAGI. This CDR3 reads CASSYDRAGGKNIQYF. As DNA, the CDR3 is TGTGCCAGCAGTTACGACCGGGCGGGGGGGAAAAACATTCAGTACTTC.

The J gene is TRBJ2-5, the V gene TRBV19, with a tentative D call TRBD2 (5 bases). CDR1 is LNHDA and CDR2 is SQIVND in the germline V gene (reference sequence). Trimming left V 0 bases short and J 1 base short, with 15 bases between. There are 17 residues in the CDR3. This CDR3 is CASSIEAGVKLQETQYF. CDR3 bases: TGTGCCAGTAGTATAGAGGCCGGGGTAAAGCTCCAAGAGACCCAGTACTTC. Drawing the rest from reference TRBV19 and TRBJ2-5, the complete variable domain is DGGITQSPKYLFRKEGQNVTLSCEQNLNHDAMYWYRQDPGQGLRLIYYSQIVNDFQKGDIAEGYSVSREKKESFPLTVTSAQKNPTAFYLCASSIEAGVKLQETQYFGPGTRLLVL.

The rearrangement joins TRBV7-6 to TRBJ1-1, with unresolved D. V lost 1 base to trimming and J lost 3 bases, with 9 bases between them. The germline gives CDR1 SGHVS, CDR2 FNYEAQ. The CDR3 sequence is 14 residues long. CDR3 sequence: CASSLVIMYTEAFF. The CDR3, as DNA: TGTGCCAGCAGCTTAGTTATTATGTACACTGAAGCTTTCTTT. Drawing the rest from reference TRBV7-6 and TRBJ1-1, the complete variable domain is GAGVSQSPRYKVTKRGQDVALRCDPISGHVSLYWYRQALGQGPEFLTYFNYEAQQDKSGLPNDRFSAERPEGSISTLTIQRTEQRDSAMYRCASSLVIMYTEAFFGQGTRLTVV.

J is TRBJ2-3 and V is TRBV9, with unresolved D. This CDR3 region has 13 residues. Trimming took off 0 bases at V and 1 base at J, with 3 bases between the two ends. CDR1 is SGDLS, CDR2 YYNGEE, per germline. The CDR3, as DNA: TGTGCCAGCAGCGTAGAGCGCACAGATACGCAGTATTTT. Protein sequence: CASSVERTDTQYF.

This clone appeared a few times. The chain uses TRBV6-6 and TRBJ1-1, with D possibly matching TRBD1 (5 bases). There are 14 residues in the CDR3. CDR1 and CDR2 (germline): MNHNY, SVGAGI (reference sequence). The germline V and J ends were trimmed by 2 bases and 1 base, with 8 bases remaining between them. CDR3 bases: TGTGCCAGCAGTTACCGCGGACAGAACACTGAAGCTTTCTTT. This gives the protein CASSYRGQNTEAFF.

The V call is TRBV27, the J call TRBJ1-2; maybe TRBD1 (6 bases). Trimming took off 5 bases at V and 5 bases at J, with 9 bases between the two ends. There are 12 residues in the CDR3. In germline, CDR1 is MNHEY, CDR2 SMNVEV (reference sequence). Written as DNA, the CDR3 is TGTGCCAGCAGTACGCAGGGGTATGGCTACACCTTC. Encoded protein: CASSTQGYGYTF.

This clone appeared a few times. The chain recombines TRBV4-3 with TRBJ2-1; 12 bases are a match to TRBD2. CDR3 length equals 16 residues. V was pared by 0 bases and J by 8 bases, with 5 bases of the junction left unmatched. Per the germline V gene, CDR1 is LGHNA and CDR2 is YSLEER. CDR3 amino acids: CASSQDLAGGHDEQFF. DNA for the CDR3: TGCGCCAGCAGCCAAGACCTAGCGGGGGGGCATGATGAGCAGTTCTTC.

The table lists this clone with a count of one. V gene TRBV20-1 combines with J gene TRBJ2-7; D call uncertain. In germline, CDR1 is DFQATT, CDR2 SNEGSKA (reference sequence). This CDR3 comprises 10 residues. Trimming took off 3 bases at V and 4 bases at J, with 4 bases between the two ends. The DNA for the CDR3 is TGCAGTGCTAGCCCTTACGAGCAGTACTTC. It encodes CSASPYEQYF.